This T cell receptor beta chain is from a study of T cells after yellow fever vaccination. General study results and limits: Primary-vaccination clones mostly resurfaced post-booster (nearly 97% CD4, roughly 90% CD8).

Via MiXCR, TCRdb re-called the 5' RACE reads, giving one row per CDR3 protein. The sample records about 260,000 distinct CDR3 sequences, 5.2% being singletons. Comments on this clonotype: Its antigen is not identified.

Germline V gene sequence: CDR1 SGHRS, CDR2 YFSETQ. The CDR3 consists of 14 residues. V shed 4 bases and J shed 5 bases, with 14 bases lying between them. The rearrangement links TRBV5-1 to TRBJ2-3, with D perhaps being TRBD1 or TRBD2 (6 bases each). Here the sequenced sample was CD4+ T cells sorted from PBMCs, taken on the day of the yellow fever booster vaccination. The source of this sequence is a man between 18 and 29 years old who received the YFV17D yellow fever vaccine. The CDR3 is CASSPPRGGDTQYF. In nucleotides, the CDR3 is TGCGCCAGCAGCCCCCCCAGGGGAGGAGATACGCAGTATTTT.